This entry lists 24 T cell receptor beta chains sequenced from one sample in a study of CD8 T cells in ankylosing spondylitis. Whole-study results and caveats: Blood of patients with ankylosing spondylitis appeared to be characterized by a TCR beta motif of several highly homologous variants.

No antigen is known for these receptors. TCRdb used MiXCR to reprocess the 5' RACE reads, holding one entry per CDR3 protein. The profile shows more than 300,000 distinct CDR3 sequences, approximately 8.2% of them singletons. The sequenced material came from blood, either unsorted or a sorted T cell fraction (not recorded which). Receptor source: a male donor with ankylosing spondylitis.

This clonotype was counted only a few times. The chain carries TRBV20-1 and TRBJ2-7; D is undetermined. The CDR3 runs to 13 residues. Looked up from germline, CDR1 is DFQATT and CDR2 is SNEGSKA (reference sequence). V gave up 4 bases and J gave up 2 bases, with 12 bases separating them. CDR3 region: CSATLFPAYEQYF. CDR3 nucleotides: TGCAGTGCTACCCTGTTCCCTGCCTACGAGCAGTACTTC.

This clonotype was picked up many times. The V gene is TRBV29-1, the J gene TRBJ2-7, with D unclear. This CDR3 region has 14 residues. CDR1 is SQVTM, CDR2 ANQGSEA, per germline. The V gene lost 0 bases and the J gene lost 0 bases, with 9 bases spanning the gap. In DNA, the CDR3 is TGCAGCGTTGAAGACCCAGGATTCTCCTACGAGCAGTACTTC. It is translated as CSVEDPGFSYEQYF.

V gene TRBV29-1 combines with J gene TRBJ1-1, with D perhaps matching TRBD1 (5 bases). The CDR3 runs 14 residues. Trimming removed 1 base at V and 5 bases at J, with 14 bases between. The germline CDR1 and CDR2 sequences are SQVTM and ANQGSEA. The CDR3 is CSVEAVRGGTEAFF. CDR3 in DNA: TGCAGCGTTGAAGCTGTTAGGGGAGGAACTGAAGCTTTCTTT. Variable domain in full (rest from reference TRBV29-1 and TRBJ1-1): SAVISQKPSRDICQRGTSLTIQCQVDSQVTMMFWYRQQPGQSLTLIATANQGSEATYESGFVIDKFPISRPNLTFSTLTVSNMSPEDSSIYLCSVEAVRGGTEAFFGQGTRLTVV.

This clonotype was picked up many times. This chain joins TRBV9 and TRBJ2-7; D call uncertain. Trimming removed 0 bases at V and 6 bases at J, with 10 bases between. The CDR3 is made up of 13 amino acids. Germline V gives CDR1 SGDLS, CDR2 YYNGEE. The CDR3 is CASSVVSSGEQYF. CDR3 nucleotide sequence: TGTGCCAGCAGCGTAGTATCCTCCGGCGAGCAGTACTTC.

This clonotype was picked up a small number of times. V and J are TRBV28 and TRBJ2-2; 9 bases map to TRBD2. The length of the CDR3 is 16 residues. Trimming at V came to 6 bases and at J to 1 base, leaving 6 bases not matched to a gene. Germline CDR1 is MDHEN and CDR2 is SYDVKM. DNA of the CDR3: TGTGCCAGCAGGTGGGGACTAGCAGTGAACACCGGGGAGCTGTTTTTT. Its protein is CASRWGLAVNTGELFF.

The chain couples TRBV19 to TRBJ1-2; D is unresolved. The germline V gene has CDR1 LNHDA and CDR2 SQIVND (reference sequence). The V end was cut by 5 bases, the J end by 7 bases, with 17 bases between. This CDR3 is built from 14 residues. The CDR3 region has the DNA TGTGCCAGTAGTCGGGGTTCGTTGTATGGTGGCTACACCTTC. Translated, it gives CASSRGSLYGGYTF.

This clonotype came up many times. This chain joins TRBV12-3 or TRBV12-4 and TRBJ1-6; D is perhaps TRBD1 (6 bases). This CDR3 spans 14 amino acids. The V end was cut by 5 bases, the J end by 11 bases, with 16 bases between. The CDR3 DNA reads as TGTGCCAGCAGTCGGGACACCGAATTTACACCCCTCCACTTT. Protein product: CASSRDTEFTPLHF.

This clonotype came up a few times. J is TRBJ2-5 and V is TRBV5-1, with D hard to call. This CDR3 has 14 residues. V shed 0 bases and J shed 3 bases, with 9 bases lying between them. Germline assignment: CDR1 SGHRS and CDR2 YFSETQ. The CDR3 DNA reads TGCGCCAGCAGCTTGGATCGCTCGGAAGAGACCCAGTACTTC. It translates to CASSLDRSEETQYF.

V gene TRBV11-2 combines with J gene TRBJ2-3, with D tentatively TRBD1 (6 bases). Germline V lookup: CDR1 SGHAT, CDR2 FQNNGV. CDR3 length: 16 residues. The V gene lost 0 bases and the J gene lost 6 bases, with 16 bases spanning the gap. In DNA, the CDR3 is TGTGCCAGCAGCTTAGAATACAGGGATGCTTTGGATACGCAGTATTTT. Amino acids: CASSLEYRDALDTQYF.

This clonotype was recorded a few times. The J gene is TRBJ2-7, the V gene TRBV27, with D unclear. Germline-derived CDR1 and CDR2 are MNHEY and SMNVEV (reference sequence). This CDR3 has 12 amino acids. V lost 2 bases and J lost 6, with 8 bases in between. The DNA of the CDR3 is TGTGCCAGCAGTTTAATATTGGGCGAGCAGTACTTC. Its translation is CASSLILGEQYF.

V usage is TRBV5-1 and J usage is TRBJ2-2, with D tentatively TRBD1 or TRBD2 (5 bases each). V lost 4 bases and J 5 bases, leaving 12 bases between the germline ends. This CDR3 region has 14 residues. In germline, CDR1 is SGHRS, CDR2 YFSETQ. The CDR3 DNA follows: TGCGCCAGCAGCGGGACCGAGTCAACCGGGGAGCTGTTTTTT. It is translated as CASSGTESTGELFF. Based on the CDR3 plus reference TRBV5-1 and TRBJ2-2, the full variable domain is KAGVTQTPRYLIKTRGQQVTLSCSPISGHRSVSWYQQTPGQGLQFLFEYFSETQRNKGNFPGRFSGRQFSNSRSEMNVSTLELGDSALYLCASSGTESTGELFFGEGSRLTVL.

The chain couples TRBV27 to TRBJ2-2; unclear D gene. Deletions cut 7 bases from V and 4 bases from J, with 7 bases between. CDR1 MNHEY and CDR2 SMNVEV come from the germline V gene (reference sequence). The CDR3 length is 12 residues. The CDR3 DNA sequence: TGTGCCAGCAAGGGTGGCACCGGGGAGCTGTTTTTT. Its protein product is CASKGGTGELFF.

This clonotype was recorded a few times. The chain uses TRBV7-7 and TRBJ2-2; D gene unclear. Germline assignment: CDR1 SSHAT and CDR2 FNYEAQ (reference sequence). V was cut by 3 bases and J by 5 bases, with 16 bases left in between. There are 16 residues in the CDR3. CDR3 in amino acids: CASSFTAAPTTGELFF. The CDR3 DNA is TGTGCCAGCAGCTTCACGGCAGCTCCAACTACCGGGGAGCTGTTTTTT.

This clonotype was found a few times. The V call is TRBV27, the J call TRBJ2-1; D perhaps matches TRBD2 (6 bases). The CDR3 has 12 residues. The V gene lost 4 bases and the J gene lost 13 bases, with 14 bases spanning the gap. Germline V gene lookup returns CDR1 MNHEY and CDR2 SMNVEV (reference sequence). CDR3 sequence (DNA): TGTGCCAGCAGTTACGACGGGACTCGACAGTTCTTC. It encodes CASSYDGTRQFF.

This clonotype appeared a few times. The V gene is TRBV7-2, the J gene TRBJ2-3, with TRBD2 as a possible D gene (7 bases). CDR3 size: 16 residues. Germline assignment: CDR1 SGHTA and CDR2 FQGNSA. The V end lost 4 bases, the J end lost 6 bases, and 20 bases lay between the germline ends. CDR3 nucleotide sequence: TGTGCCAGCAGCTCCCGGTGGGGGGGGGCTACGGATACGCAGTATTTT. This encodes CASSSRWGGATDTQYF. Drawing the rest from reference TRBV7-2 and TRBJ2-3, the complete variable domain is GAGVSQSPSNKVTEKGKDVELRCDPISGHTALYWYRQSLGQGLEFLIYFQGNSAPDKSGLPSDRFSAERTGGSVSTLTIQRTQQEDSAVYLCASSSRWGGATDTQYFGPGTRLTVL.

This clonotype has a single count. The chain employs TRBV7-2 and TRBJ1-5; 12 bases line up with TRBD1. V shed 5 bases and J 7 bases; nucleotides not matched to a gene: 9. The germline gives CDR1 SGHTA, CDR2 FQGNSA. The CDR3 runs to 16 residues. CDR3 nucleotides: TGTGCCAGCAGCCCCTTGGGACAGGGGGCTCGGCAGCCCCAGCATTTT. Amino acid sequence: CASSPLGQGARQPQHF.

This clonotype has a count of ten or more. The chain couples TRBV4-3 to TRBJ2-1; D might be TRBD2 (5 bases). The CDR3 sequence is 15 residues long. Germline loops: CDR1 LGHNA, CDR2 YSLEER. The germline V and J ends were trimmed by 0 bases and 3 bases, with 9 bases remaining between them. CDR3 nucleotide sequence: TGCGCCAGCAGCCAAGATTACCGGGACTACAATGAGCAGTTCTTC. Translation gives CASSQDYRDYNEQFF.

This clonotype has only a few counts. V and J are TRBV29-1 and TRBJ2-1; 7 nucleotides align to TRBD2. Germline CDR1 is SQVTM and CDR2 is ANQGSEA. The CDR3 consists of 13 residues. V lost 4 bases to trimming and J lost 6 bases; unmatched junction nucleotides: 6. This CDR3 reads CSVGGEGPNEQFF. CDR3 coding DNA: TGCAGCGTTGGGGGGGAGGGCCCCAATGAGCAGTTCTTC.

Many counts were recorded for this clonotype. V and J are TRBV11-2 and TRBJ1-1, with D hard to call. Trimming took off 5 bases at V and 4 bases at J, with 5 bases between the two ends. This CDR3 has 11 residues. Germline CDR1 reads SGHAT; CDR2 reads FQNNGV. This CDR3 is CASSPSTEAFF. The CDR3 DNA reads TGTGCCAGCAGCCCATCCACTGAAGCTTTCTTT.

This clonotype was counted at least ten times. The chain joins TRBV20-1 to TRBJ1-5; no clear D gene. The CDR3 length is 13 residues. Germline V lookup: CDR1 DFQATT, CDR2 SNEGSKA (reference sequence). V lost 0 bases to trimming and J lost 4 bases, with 7 bases between them. CDR3 loop: CSARDTRNQPQHF. The CDR3 region has the DNA TGCAGTGCTAGAGATACCCGGAATCAGCCCCAGCATTTT.

Ten or more counts support this clonotype. The CDR3 region is CASSHGTSINQPQHF. DNA for the CDR3: TGTGCCAGCAGTCACGGGACATCCATAAATCAGCCCCAGCATTTT. This rearrangement joins TRBV6-5 to TRBJ1-5, with a possible D match to TRBD1 (6 bases). The CDR3 contains 15 residues. Germline values: CDR1 MNHEY, CDR2 SVGAGI. V was cut by 5 bases and J by 4 bases, with 15 bases left in between.

This clonotype was picked up many times. The chain employs TRBV28 and TRBJ2-3; D ambiguous. In germline, CDR1 is MDHEN, CDR2 SYDVKM. CDR3 length: 12 amino acids. V was clipped by 5 bases and J by 6 bases, with 9 bases between them. The CDR3 sequence is CASSVGADTQYF. CDR3 nucleotides: TGTGCCAGCAGTGTGGGCGCGGATACGCAGTATTTT.

The V and J genes are TRBV4-2 and TRBJ1-1; the D is unclear. CDR1 is LGHNA, CDR2 YNFKEQ, per germline. Trimming removed 3 bases from V and 5 bases from J, with 13 bases in between. This CDR3 has 14 amino acids. Here the CDR3 DNA reads TGTGCCAGCAGCCAGGGGTTTTCGGGAACTGAAGCTTTCTTT. It encodes CASSQGFSGTEAFF.

J is TRBJ2-5 and V is TRBV6-1, with D perhaps TRBD1 (5 bases). This CDR3 comprises 14 residues. The V and J ends lost 5 bases and 4 bases respectively, with 14 bases between them. Germline loops: CDR1 MNHNS, CDR2 SASEGT. Here the CDR3 reads CASSSDSIGETQYF. CDR3 DNA sequence: TGTGCCAGCAGTAGCGACAGCATTGGAGAGACCCAGTACTTC.